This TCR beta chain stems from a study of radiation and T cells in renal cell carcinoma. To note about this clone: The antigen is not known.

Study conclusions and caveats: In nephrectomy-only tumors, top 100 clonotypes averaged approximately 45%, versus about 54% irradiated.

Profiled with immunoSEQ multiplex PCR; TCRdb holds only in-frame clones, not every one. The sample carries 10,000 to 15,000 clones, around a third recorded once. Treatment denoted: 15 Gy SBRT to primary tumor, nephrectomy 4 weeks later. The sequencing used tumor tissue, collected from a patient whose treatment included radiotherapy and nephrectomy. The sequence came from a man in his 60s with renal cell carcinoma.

The CDR3: CASSLARGPGNTIYF. In DNA, the CDR3 is TGTGCCAGCAGCTTAGCGAGGGGCCCCGGAAACACCATATATTTT. The chain combines TRBV11-2 with TRBJ1-3; the D gene is possibly TRBD1 (5 bases). Trimming cost V 1 base and J 4 bases, with 11 bases left between them. Per the germline V gene, CDR1 is SGHAT and CDR2 is FQNNGV. The CDR3 consists of 15 residues.